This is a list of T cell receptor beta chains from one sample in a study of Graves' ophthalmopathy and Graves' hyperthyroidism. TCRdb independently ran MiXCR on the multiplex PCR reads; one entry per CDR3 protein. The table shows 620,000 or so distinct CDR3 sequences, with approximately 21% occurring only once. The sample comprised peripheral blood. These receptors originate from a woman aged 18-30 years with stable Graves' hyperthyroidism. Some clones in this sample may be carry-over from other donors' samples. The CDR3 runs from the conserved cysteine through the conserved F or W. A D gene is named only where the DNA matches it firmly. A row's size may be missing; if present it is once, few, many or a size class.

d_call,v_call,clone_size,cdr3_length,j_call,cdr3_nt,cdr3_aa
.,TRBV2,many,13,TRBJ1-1,TGTGCCAGCAGCGTTAACACGAACACTGAAGCTTTCTTT,CASSVNTNTEAFF
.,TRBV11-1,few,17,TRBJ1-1,TGTGCCAGCAGCCCTGAGACGGGGAGCCGGTTTTGGACTGAAGCTTTCTTT,CASSPETGSRFWTEAFF
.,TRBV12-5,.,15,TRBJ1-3,TGTGCTAGTGGTTTGGCCGTGGACTGGGGAAACACCATATATTTT,CASGLAVDWGNTIYF
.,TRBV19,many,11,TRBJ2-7,TGTGCCAGTGGGAATGGGGTCGAGCAGTACTTC,CASGNGVEQYF
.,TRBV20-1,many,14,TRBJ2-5,TGCAGTGCTAGAGATGAGGAGGCGGGTGAGACCCAGTACTTC,CSARDEEAGETQYF
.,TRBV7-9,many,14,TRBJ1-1,TGTGCCAGCAGCTTATACCGGGACACCCCTGAAGCTTTCTTT,CASSLYRDTPEAFF
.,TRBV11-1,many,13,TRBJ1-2,TGTGCCAGCAGCCCGGTGGACTTGCGGGGCTACACCTTC,CASSPVDLRGYTF
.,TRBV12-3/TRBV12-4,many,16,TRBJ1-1,TGTGCCAGCAGTCCAACGGGGGCTAAGGGTTGGACTGAAGCTTTCTTT,CASSPTGAKGWTEAFF
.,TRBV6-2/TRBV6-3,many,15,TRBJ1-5,TGTGCCAGCAGAAAACAGGGAGGTAGCAATCAGCCCCAGCATTTT,CASRKQGGSNQPQHF
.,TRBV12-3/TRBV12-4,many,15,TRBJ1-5,TGTGCCAGCTCCATATCGGAGGGTTTGAATCAGCCCCAGCATTTT,CASSISEGLNQPQHF
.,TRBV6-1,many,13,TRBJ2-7,TGTGCCAGCAGTGAAGTCAGGGGCTACGAGCAGTACTTC,CASSEVRGYEQYF
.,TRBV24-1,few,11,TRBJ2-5,TGTGACAACCTGGGGGGAGAGACCCAGTACTTC,CDNLGGETQYF
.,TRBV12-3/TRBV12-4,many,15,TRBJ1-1,TGTGCCAGCAGTTTAGATGGACAGATGAACACTGAAGCTTTCTTT,CASSLDGQMNTEAFF
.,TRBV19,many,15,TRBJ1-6,TGTGCCAGTAGTATAGACCGGGATCATAATTCACCCCTCCACTTT,CASSIDRDHNSPLHF
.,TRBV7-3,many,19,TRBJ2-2,TGTGCCAGCAGCCTTCGACAGCCCCCTAAGGGTCGGAACACCGGGGAGCTGTTTTTT,CASSLRQPPKGRNTGELFF
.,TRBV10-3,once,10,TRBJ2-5,TGTGCCACCAGGCATGAGACCCAGTACTTC,CATRHETQYF
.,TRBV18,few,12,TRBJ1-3,TGTGCCAGCTCTCCGGACAGTACGGCCATATATTTT,CASSPDSTAIYF
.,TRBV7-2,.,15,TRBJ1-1,TGTGCCAGCAGCTTAGGCCAGGGGCCGAACACTGAAGCTTTCTTT,CASSLGQGPNTEAFF
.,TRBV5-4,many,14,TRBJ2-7,TGTGCCAGCAGCCAGGGGGGGTTGTCGTACGAGCAGTACTTC,CASSQGGLSYEQYF
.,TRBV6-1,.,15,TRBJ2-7,TGTGCCAGCAGCGCGGCACCGGGGACCTCCTACGAGCAGTACTTC,CASSAAPGTSYEQYF
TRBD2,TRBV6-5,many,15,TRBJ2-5,TGTGCCAGCAGCTCAGGACTAGCGGGGCAAGAGACCCAGTACTTC,CASSSGLAGQETQYF
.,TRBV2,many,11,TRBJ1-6,TGTGCCAGCAGTGAGGGATCACCCCTCCACTTT,CASSEGSPLHF
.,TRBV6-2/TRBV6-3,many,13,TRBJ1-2,TGTGCCAGCAGTCCACAGGAAGTCTATGGCTACACCTTC,CASSPQEVYGYTF
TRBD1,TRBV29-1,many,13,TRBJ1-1,TGCAGCGCGCCGACAGGGTCAGGGACTGAAGCTTTCTTT,CSAPTGSGTEAFF
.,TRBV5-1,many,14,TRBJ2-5,TGCGCCAGCAGCTTTGAGGGTTTAAGAGAGACCCAGTACTTC,CASSFEGLRETQYF
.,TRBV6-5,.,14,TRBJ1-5,TGTGCCAGCAGTTACCGAATAGGCAATCAGCCCCAGCATTTT,CASSYRIGNQPQHF
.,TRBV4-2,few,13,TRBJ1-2,TGTGCCAGCAGCCACGAAGAGGGTTCTGGCTACACCTTC,CASSHEEGSGYTF
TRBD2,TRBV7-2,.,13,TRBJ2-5,TGTGCCAGCGCCATAGCGGGAGGAGAGACCCAGTACTTC,CASAIAGGETQYF
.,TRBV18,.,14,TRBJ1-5,TGTGCCAGCTCACCCTCAGGGGAGAATCAGCCCCAGCATTTT,CASSPSGENQPQHF
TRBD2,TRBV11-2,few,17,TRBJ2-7,TGTGCCAGCAGCTTAGTAGGGACTAGCGGGAGAATCTACGAGCAGTACTTC,CASSLVGTSGRIYEQYF
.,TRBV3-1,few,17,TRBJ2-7,TGTGCCAGCAGCCAAGGGGACCCAAGGGGACTCCCCTACGAGCAGTACTTC,CASSQGDPRGLPYEQYF
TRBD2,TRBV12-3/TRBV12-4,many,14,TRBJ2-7,TGTGCCAGCAGTAACCCTCTTGAACTAGCGGGGATCTCCTTC,CASSNPLELAGISF
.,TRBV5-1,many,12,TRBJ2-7,TGCGCCAGCAGTTCACAGGGACACGAGCAGTACTTC,CASSSQGHEQYF
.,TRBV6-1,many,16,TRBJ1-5,TGTGCCAGCAGTGAAGCGATGGGGGGTGCCACTCAGCCCCAGCATTTT,CASSEAMGGATQPQHF
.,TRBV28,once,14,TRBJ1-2,TGTGCCAGCAGTTTCATGGGCGCTTACTATGGCTACACCTTC,CASSFMGAYYGYTF
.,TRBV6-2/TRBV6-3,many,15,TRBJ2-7,TGTGCCAGCAGTTCGGCCGATTGGGGGAGAAAGGGGTCATACTTC,CASSSADWGRKGSYF
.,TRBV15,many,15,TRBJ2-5,TGTGCCACCAGCAGAAATCGACAGCCCCAAGAGACCCAGTACTTC,CATSRNRQPQETQYF
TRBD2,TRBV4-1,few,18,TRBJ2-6,TGCGCCAGCAGCCAAGTCGGCGGGAGGGCCCCTGGGGCCAACGTCCTGACTTTC,CASSQVGGRAPGANVLTF
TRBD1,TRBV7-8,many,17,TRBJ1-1,TGTGCCAGCAGCTTATCCCCAGGGGGTCGGTGGAACACTGAAGCTTTCTTT,CASSLSPGGRWNTEAFF
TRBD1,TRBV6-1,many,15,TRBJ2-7,TGTGCCAGCAGATCGCGGGACAGGAGCTCCTACGAGCAGTACTTC,CASRSRDRSSYEQYF
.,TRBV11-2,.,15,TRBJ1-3,TGTGCCAGCAGCTTAGCCGGGTACTCTGGAAACACCATATATTTT,CASSLAGYSGNTIYF
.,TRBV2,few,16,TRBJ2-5,TGTGCCAGCACCAAGGGTCTACATGGCACAGGGGAGACCCAGTACTTC,CASTKGLHGTGETQYF
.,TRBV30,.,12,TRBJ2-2,TGTGCCGTCACCAGGGGACCCGGGGAGCTGTTTTTT,CAVTRGPGELFF
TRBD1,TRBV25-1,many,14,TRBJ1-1,TGTGCCAGCAGTGACTCCGGACAGGGAGGAGAGGGTTTCTTT,CASSDSGQGGEGFF
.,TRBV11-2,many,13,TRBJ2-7,TGTGCCAGCAGCTTCTCCCTCATATACGAGCAGTACTTC,CASSFSLIYEQYF
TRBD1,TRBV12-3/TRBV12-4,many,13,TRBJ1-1,TGTGCCAGCAGTTCCGGGACAGGGGCTGAAGCTTTCTTT,CASSSGTGAEAFF
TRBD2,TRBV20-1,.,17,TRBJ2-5,TGCAGTGTAAAGCGACTAGCGGGAGGGCCGAATAGAGAGACCCAGTACTTC,CSVKRLAGGPNRETQYF